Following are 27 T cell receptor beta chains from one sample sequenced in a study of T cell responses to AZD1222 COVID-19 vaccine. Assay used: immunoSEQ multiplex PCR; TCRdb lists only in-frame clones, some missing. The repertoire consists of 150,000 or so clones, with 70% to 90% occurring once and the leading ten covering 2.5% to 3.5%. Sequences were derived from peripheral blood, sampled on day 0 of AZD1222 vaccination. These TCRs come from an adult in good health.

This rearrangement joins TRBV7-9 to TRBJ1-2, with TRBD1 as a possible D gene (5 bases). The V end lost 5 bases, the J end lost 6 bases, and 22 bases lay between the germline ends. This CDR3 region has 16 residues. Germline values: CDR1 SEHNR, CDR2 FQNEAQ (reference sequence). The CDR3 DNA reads TGTGCCAGCAGCCCCATCGCGGGACGAGGGGCGGATGGCTACACCTTC. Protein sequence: CASSPIAGRGADGYTF.

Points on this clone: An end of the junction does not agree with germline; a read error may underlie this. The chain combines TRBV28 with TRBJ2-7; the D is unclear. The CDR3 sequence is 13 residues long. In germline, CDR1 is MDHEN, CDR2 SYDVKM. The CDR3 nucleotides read TGTGCCAGCAGTTTAAGCTCGGCTGATTTATGGCACTTC. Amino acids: CASSLSSADLWHF.

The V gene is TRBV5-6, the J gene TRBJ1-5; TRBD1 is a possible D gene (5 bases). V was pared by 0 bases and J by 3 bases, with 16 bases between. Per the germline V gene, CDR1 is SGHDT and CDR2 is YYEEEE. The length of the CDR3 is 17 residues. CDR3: CASSLGTGPGVNQPQHF. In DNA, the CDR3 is TGTGCCAGCAGCTTGGGTACAGGCCCCGGGGTCAATCAGCCCCAGCATTTT.

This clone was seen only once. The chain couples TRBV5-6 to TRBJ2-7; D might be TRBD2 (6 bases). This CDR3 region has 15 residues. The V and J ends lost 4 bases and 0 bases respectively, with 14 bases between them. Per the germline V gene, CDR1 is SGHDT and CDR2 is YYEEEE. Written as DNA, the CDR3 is TGTGCCAGCAGCCCCAGGGACTTTATCTCCTACGAGCAGTACTTC. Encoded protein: CASSPRDFISYEQYF.

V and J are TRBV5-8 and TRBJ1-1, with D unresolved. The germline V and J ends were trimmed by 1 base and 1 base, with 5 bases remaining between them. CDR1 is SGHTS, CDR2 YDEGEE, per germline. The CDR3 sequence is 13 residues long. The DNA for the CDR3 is TGTGCCAGCAGCTTGAGGCAGAACACTGAAGCTTTCTTT. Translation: CASSLRQNTEAFF.

DNA of the CDR3: TGTGCCACCAGCAGAGATAGACATCAGCCCCAGCATTTT. Protein: CATSRDRHQPQHF. The genes are TRBV15 and TRBJ1-5; unclear D gene. This CDR3 region has 13 residues. V shed 0 bases and J shed 5 bases, with 5 bases lying between them. Germline V lookup: CDR1 LNHNV, CDR2 YYDKDF (reference sequence).

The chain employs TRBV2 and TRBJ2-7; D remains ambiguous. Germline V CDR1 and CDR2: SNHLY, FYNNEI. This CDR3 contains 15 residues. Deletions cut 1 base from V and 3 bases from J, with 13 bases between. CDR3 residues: CASSEGSGKFYEQYF. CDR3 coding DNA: TGTGCCAGCAGTGAAGGGAGTGGGAAGTTCTACGAGCAGTACTTC.

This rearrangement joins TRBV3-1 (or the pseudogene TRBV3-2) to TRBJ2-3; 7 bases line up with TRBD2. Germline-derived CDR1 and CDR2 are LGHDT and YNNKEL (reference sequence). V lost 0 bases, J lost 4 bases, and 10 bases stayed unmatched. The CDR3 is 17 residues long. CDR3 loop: CASSQEGLVYWSDTQYF. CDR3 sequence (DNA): TGTGCCAGCAGCCAAGAAGGACTAGTATATTGGTCAGATACGCAGTATTTT.

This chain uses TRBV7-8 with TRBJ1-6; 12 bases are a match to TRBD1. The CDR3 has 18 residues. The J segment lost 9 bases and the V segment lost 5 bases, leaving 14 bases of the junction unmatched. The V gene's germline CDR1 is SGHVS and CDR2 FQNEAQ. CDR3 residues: CASSSRPGQGAKGSPLHF. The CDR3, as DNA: TGTGCCAGCAGCAGTAGGCCGGGACAGGGGGCTAAGGGTTCACCCCTCCACTTT.

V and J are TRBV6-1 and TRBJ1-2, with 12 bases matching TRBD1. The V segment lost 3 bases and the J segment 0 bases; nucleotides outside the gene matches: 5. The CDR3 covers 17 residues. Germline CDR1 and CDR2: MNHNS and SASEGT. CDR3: CASSDTGTGGSNYGYTF. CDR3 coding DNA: TGTGCCAGCAGTGACACCGGGACAGGGGGCTCTAACTATGGCTACACCTTC.

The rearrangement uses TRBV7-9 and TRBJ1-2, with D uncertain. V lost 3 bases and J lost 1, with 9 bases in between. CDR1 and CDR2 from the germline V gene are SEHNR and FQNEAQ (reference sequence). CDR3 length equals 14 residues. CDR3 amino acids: CASSFVVNNYGYTF. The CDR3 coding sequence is TGTGCCAGCAGCTTCGTGGTGAATAACTATGGCTACACCTTC.

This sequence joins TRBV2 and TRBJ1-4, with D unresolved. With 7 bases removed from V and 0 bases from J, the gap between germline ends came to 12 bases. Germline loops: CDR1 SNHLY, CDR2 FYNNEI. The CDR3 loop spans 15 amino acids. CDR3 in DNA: TGTGCCAGCACCGAAATAGGTGCAACTAATGAAAAACTGTTTTTT. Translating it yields CASTEIGATNEKLFF. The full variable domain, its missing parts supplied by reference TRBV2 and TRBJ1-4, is EPEVTQTPSHQVTQMGQEVILRCVPISNHLYFYWYRQILGQKVEFLVSFYNNEISEKSEIFDDQFSVERPDGSNFTLKIRSTKLEDSAMYFCASTEIGATNEKLFFGSGTQLSVL.

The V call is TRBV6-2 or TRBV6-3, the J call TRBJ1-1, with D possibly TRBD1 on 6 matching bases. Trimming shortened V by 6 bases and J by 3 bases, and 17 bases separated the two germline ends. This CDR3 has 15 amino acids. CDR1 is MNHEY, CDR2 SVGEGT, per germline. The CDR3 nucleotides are TGTGCCAGCAGCCCCGGGGGCCGGCGATACACTGAAGCTTTCTTT. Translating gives CASSPGGRRYTEAFF.

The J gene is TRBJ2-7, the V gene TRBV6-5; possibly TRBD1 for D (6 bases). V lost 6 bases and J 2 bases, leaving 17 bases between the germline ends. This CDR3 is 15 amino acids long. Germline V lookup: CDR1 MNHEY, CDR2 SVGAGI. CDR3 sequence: CASSRTASLAYEQYF. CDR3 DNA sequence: TGTGCCAGCAGCCGGACAGCTTCCCTTGCCTACGAGCAGTACTTC.

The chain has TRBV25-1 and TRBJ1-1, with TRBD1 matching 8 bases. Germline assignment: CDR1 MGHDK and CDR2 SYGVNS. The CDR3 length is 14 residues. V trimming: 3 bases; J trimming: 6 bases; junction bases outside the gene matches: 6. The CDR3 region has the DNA TGTGCCAGCAGTGACTACAGGGGGAGCGCTGAAGCTTTCTTT. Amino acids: CASSDYRGSAEAFF.

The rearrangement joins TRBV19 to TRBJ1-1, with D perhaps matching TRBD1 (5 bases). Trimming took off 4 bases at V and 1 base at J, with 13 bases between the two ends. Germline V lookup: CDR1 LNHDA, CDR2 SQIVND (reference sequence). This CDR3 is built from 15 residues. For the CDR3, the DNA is TGTGCCAGTAGTAGTTGGGGACGAAAGAACACTGAAGCTTTCTTT. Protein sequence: CASSSWGRKNTEAFF.

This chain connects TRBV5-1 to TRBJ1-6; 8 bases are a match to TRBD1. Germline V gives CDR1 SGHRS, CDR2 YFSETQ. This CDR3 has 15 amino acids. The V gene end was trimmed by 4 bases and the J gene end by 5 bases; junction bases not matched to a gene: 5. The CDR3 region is CASSRGQEHNSPLHF. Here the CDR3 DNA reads TGCGCCAGCAGCAGGGGACAGGAACATAATTCACCCCTCCACTTT.

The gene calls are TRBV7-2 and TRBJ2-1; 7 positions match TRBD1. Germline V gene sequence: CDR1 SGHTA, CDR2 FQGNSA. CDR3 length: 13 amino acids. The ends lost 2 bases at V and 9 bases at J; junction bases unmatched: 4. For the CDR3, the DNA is TGTGCCAGCAGCTTAAAGACAGGGCTTGAGCAGTTCTTC. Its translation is CASSLKTGLEQFF.

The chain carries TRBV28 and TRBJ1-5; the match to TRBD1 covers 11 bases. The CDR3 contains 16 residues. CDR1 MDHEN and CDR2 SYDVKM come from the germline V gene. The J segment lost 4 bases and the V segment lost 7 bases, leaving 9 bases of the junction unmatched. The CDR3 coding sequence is TGTGCCAGCACCCGAAGCCGGGACAGGGGGAATCAGCCCCAGCATTTT. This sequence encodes CASTRSRDRGNQPQHF.

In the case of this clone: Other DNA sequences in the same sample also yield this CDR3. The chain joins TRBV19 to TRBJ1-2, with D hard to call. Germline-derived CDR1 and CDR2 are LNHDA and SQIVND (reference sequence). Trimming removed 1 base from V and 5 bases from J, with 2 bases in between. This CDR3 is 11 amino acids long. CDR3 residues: CASSIGYGYTF. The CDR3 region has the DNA TGTGCCAGTAGTATAGGATATGGCTACACCTTC.

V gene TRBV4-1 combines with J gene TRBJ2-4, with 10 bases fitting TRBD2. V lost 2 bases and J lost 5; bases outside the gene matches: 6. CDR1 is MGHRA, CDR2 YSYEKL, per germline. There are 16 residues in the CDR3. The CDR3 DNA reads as TGCGCCAGCAGCCAACCGATACTAGCGGGGCAAAACATTCAGTACTTC. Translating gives CASSQPILAGQNIQYF.

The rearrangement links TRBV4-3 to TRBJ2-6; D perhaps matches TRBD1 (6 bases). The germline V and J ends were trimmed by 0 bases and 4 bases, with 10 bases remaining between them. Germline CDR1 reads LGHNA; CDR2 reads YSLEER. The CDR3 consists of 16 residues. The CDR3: CASSQESQGGANVLTF. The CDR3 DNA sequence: TGCGCCAGCAGCCAAGAGTCGCAGGGGGGGGCCAACGTCCTGACTTTC.

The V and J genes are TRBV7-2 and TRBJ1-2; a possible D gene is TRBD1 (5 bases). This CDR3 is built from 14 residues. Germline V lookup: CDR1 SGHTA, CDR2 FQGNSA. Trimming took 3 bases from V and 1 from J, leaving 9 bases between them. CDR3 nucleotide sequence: TGTGCCAGCAGCTTCCGGGGGGATAACTATGGCTACACCTTC. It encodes CASSFRGDNYGYTF.

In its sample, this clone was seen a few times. This CDR3 reads CASSQEPEGFLSEAFF. CDR3 coding DNA: TGCGCCAGCAGCCAAGAACCGGAGGGGTTTTTGTCTGAAGCTTTCTTT. This sequence joins TRBV4-3 and TRBJ1-1; D might be TRBD1 (5 bases). From germline, CDR1 is LGHNA and CDR2 YSLEER. The CDR3 loop spans 16 amino acids. The V and J ends lost 0 bases and 6 bases respectively, with 17 bases between them.

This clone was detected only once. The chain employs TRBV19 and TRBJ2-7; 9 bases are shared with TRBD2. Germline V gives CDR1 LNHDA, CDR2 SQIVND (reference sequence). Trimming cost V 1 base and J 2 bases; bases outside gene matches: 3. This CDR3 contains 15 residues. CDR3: CASSIGLAGTYEQYF. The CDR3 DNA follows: TGTGCCAGTAGTATAGGCCTAGCGGGGACCTACGAGCAGTACTTC.

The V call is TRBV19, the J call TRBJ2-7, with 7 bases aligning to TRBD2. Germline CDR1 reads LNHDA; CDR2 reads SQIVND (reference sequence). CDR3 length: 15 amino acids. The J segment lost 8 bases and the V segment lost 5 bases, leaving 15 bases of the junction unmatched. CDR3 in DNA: TGTGCCAGTAGTCTCCAGACGGGAGGACTTACGAAGCAGTACTTC. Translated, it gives CASSLQTGGLTKQYF.

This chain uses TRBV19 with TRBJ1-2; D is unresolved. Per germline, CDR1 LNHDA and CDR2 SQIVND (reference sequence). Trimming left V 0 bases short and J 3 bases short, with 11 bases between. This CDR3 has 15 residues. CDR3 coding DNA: TGTGCCAGTAGTATAGATATCGGACGGCACTATGGCTACACCTTC. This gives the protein CASSIDIGRHYGYTF.